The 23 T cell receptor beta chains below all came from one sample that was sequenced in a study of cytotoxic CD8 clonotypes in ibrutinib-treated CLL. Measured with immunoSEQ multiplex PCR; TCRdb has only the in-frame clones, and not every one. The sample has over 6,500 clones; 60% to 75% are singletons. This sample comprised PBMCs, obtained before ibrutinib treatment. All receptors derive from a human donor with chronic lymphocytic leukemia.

This CDR3 reads CASSYSQGVNTEAFF. The CDR3 DNA follows: TGTGCCAGCAGTTACTCTCAGGGGGTTAACACTGAAGCTTTCTTT. This chain links TRBV6-5 with TRBJ1-1; 7 bases line up with TRBD1. Germline lookup yields CDR1 MNHEY and CDR2 SVGAGI. The CDR3 is made up of 15 amino acids. Unmatched junction bases numbered 3, after V lost 0 bases and J lost 2 bases.

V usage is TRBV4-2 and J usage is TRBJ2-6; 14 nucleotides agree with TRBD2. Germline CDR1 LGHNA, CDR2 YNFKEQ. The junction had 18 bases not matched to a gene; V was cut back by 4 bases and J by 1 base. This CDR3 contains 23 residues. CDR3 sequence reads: CASSPRPTGLAGGIESGANVLTF. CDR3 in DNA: TGTGCCAGCAGCCCGAGGCCTACAGGACTAGCGGGAGGAATAGAGTCTGGGGCCAACGTCCTGACTTTC.

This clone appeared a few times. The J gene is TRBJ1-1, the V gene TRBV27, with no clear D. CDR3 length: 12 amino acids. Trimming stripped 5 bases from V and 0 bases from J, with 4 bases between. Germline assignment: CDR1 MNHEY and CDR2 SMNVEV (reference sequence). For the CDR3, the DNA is TGTGCCAGCAGTACCATGAACACTGAAGCTTTCTTT. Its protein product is CASSTMNTEAFF.

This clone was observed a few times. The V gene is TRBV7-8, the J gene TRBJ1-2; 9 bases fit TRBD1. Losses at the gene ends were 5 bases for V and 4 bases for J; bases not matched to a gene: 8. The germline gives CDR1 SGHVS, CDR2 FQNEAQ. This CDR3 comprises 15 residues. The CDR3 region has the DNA TGTGCCAGCAGCACCGGGACAGGGCCCGGCTATGGCTACACCTTC. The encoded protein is CASSTGTGPGYGYTF. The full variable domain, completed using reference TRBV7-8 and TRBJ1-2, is GAGVSQSPRYKVAKRGQDVALRCDPISGHVSLFWYQQALGQGPEFLTYFQNEAQLDKSGLPSDRFFAERPEGSVSTLKIQRTQQEDSAVYLCASSTGTGPGYGYTFGSGTRLTVV.

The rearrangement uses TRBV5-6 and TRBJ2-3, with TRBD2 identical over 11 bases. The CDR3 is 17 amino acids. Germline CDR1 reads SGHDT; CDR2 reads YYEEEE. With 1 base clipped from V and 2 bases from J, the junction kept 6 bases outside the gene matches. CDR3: CASSLWGLAAYTDTQYF. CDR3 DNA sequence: TGTGCCAGCAGCTTGTGGGGACTAGCGGCATACACAGATACGCAGTATTTT.

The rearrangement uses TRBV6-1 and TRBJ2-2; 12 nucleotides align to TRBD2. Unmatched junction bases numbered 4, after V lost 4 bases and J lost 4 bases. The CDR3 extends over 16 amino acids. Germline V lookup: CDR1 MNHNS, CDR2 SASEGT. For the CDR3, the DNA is TGTGCCAGCAGTGGACTAGCGGGGGCGAGCACCGGGGAGCTGTTTTTT. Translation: CASSGLAGASTGELFF.

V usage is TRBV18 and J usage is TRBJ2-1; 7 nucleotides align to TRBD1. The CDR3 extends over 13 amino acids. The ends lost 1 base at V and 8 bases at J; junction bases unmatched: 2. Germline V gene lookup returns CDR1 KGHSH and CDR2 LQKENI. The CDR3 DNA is TGTGCCAGCTCACCACGACAGGGCGATGAGCAGTTCTTC. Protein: CASSPRQGDEQFF.

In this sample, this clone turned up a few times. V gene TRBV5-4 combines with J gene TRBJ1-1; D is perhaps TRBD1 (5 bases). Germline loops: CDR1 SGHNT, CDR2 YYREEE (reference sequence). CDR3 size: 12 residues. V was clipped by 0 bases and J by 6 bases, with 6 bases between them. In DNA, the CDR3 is TGTGCCAGCAGCTTGGCCAGGGCTGAAGCTTTCTTT. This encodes CASSLARAEAFF.

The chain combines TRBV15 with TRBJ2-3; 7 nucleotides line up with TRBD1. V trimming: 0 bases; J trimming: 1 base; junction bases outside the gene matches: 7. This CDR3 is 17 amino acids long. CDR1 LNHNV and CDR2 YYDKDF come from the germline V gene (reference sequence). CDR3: CATSRDQLGTGTDTQYF. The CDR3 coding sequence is TGTGCCACCAGCAGAGATCAGCTCGGGACAGGCACAGATACGCAGTATTTT.

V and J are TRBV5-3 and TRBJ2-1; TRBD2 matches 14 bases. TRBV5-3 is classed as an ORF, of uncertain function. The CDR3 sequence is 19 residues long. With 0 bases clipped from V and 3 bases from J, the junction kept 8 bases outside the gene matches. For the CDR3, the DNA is TGTGCCAGAAGCTTGGCCCCGGGACTAGCGGGAGTATACTACAATGAGCAGTTCTTC. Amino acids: CARSLAPGLAGVYYNEQFF.

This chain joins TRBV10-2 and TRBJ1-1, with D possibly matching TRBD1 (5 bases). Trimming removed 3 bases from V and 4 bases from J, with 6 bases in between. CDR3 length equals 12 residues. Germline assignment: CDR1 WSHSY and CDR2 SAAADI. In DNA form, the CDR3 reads TGCGCCAGCAGTGACAGGGCCACTGAAGCTTTCTTT. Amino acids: CASSDRATEAFF.

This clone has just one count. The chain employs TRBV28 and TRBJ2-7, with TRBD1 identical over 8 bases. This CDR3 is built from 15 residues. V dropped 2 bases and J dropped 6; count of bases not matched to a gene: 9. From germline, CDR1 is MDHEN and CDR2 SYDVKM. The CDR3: CASSLVQGANGEQYF. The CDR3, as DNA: TGTGCCAGCAGTTTAGTTCAGGGGGCGAATGGCGAGCAGTACTTC.

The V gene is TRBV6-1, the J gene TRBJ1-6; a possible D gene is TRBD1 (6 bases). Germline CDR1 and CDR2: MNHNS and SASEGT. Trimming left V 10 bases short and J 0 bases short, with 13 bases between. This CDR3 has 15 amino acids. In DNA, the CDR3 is TGTGCCACCACTGACAGGAGCTCCTATAATTCACCCCTCCACTTT. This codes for CATTDRSSYNSPLHF.

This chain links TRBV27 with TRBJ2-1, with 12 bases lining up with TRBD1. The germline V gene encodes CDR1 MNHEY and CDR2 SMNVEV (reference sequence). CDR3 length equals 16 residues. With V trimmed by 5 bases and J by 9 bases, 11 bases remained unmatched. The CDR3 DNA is TGTGCCAGCAGTCCAGGGCCGGGACAGGGGGCTGGTGAGCAGTTCTTC. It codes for CASSPGPGQGAGEQFF.

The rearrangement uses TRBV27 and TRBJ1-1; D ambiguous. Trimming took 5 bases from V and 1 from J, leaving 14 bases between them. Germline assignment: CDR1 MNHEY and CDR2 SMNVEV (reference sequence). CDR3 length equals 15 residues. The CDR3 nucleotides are TGTGCCAGCAGTGTTGGTTTGCCAACGAACACTGAAGCTTTCTTT. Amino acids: CASSVGLPTNTEAFF.

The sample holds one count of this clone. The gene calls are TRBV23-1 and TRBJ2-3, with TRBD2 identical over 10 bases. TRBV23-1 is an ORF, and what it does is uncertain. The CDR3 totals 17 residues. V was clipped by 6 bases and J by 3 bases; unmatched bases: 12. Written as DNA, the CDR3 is TGCGCCAGCAGCTCGAAGTTAGCGGGAGGAGGGACAGATACGCAGTATTTT. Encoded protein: CASSSKLAGGGTDTQYF.

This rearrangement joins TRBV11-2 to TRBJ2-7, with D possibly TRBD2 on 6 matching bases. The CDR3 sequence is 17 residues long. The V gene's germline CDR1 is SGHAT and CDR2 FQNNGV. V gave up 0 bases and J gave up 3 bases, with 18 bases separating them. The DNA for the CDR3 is TGTGCCAGCAGCTTAGATTGGGGGGTCGGGAATTACTACGAGCAGTACTTC. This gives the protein CASSLDWGVGNYYEQYF.

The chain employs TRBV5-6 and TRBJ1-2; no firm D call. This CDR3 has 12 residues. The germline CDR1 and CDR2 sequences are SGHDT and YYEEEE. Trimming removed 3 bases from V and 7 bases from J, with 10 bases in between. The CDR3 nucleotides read TGTGCCAGCAGCTCCACCGGTGGTGGCTACACCTTC. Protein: CASSSTGGGYTF.

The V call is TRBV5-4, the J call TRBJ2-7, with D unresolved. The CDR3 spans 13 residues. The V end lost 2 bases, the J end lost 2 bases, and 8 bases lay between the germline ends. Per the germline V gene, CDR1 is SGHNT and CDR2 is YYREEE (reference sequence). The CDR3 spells CASSFGRTYEQYF. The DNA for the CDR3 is TGTGCCAGCAGCTTTGGACGGACCTACGAGCAGTACTTC.

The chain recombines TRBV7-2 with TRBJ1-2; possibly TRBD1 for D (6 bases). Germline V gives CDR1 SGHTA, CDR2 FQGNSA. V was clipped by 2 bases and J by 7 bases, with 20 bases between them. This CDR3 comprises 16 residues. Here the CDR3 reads CASSLNRVLALSGYTF. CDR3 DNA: TGTGCCAGCAGCTTAAACAGGGTCTTAGCTCTTTCTGGCTACACCTTC.

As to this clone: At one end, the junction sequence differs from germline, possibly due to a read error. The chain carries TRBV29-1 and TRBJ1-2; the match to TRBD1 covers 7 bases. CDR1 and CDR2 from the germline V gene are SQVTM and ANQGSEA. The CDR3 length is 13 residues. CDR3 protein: CSVKEGAAYGYTF. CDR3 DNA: TGCAGCGTTAAAGAGGGGGCGGCTTATGGCTACACCTTC.

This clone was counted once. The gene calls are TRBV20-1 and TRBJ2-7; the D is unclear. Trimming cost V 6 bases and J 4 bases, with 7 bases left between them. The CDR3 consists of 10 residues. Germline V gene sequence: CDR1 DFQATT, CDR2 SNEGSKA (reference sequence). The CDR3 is CSAKLYEQYF. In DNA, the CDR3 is TGCAGTGCAAAGCTGTACGAGCAGTACTTC.

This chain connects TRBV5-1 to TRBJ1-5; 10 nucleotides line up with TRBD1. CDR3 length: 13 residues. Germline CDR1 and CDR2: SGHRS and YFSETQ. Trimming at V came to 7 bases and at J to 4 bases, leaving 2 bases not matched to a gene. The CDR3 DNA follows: TGCGCCAGCCGGGGACAGGGGAATCAGCCCCAGCATTTT. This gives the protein CASRGQGNQPQHF.